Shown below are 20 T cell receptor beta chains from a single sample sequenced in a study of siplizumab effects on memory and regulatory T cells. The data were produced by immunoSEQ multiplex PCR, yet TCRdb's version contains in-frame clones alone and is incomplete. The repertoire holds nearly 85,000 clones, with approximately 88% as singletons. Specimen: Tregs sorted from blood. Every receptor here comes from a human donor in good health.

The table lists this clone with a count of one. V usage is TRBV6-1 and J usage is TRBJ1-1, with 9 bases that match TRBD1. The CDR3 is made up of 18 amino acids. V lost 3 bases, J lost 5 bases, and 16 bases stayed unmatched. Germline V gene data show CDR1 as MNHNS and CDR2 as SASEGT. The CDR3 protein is CASSDPGTGLGFGTEAFF. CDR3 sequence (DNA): TGTGCCAGCAGTGACCCCGGGACAGGGCTGGGGTTCGGGACTGAAGCTTTCTTT.

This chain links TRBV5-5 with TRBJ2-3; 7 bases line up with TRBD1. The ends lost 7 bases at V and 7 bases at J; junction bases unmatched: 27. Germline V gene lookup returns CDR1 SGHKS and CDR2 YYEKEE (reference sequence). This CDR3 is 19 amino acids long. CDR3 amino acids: CASEGPTGTVNSHWYTQYF. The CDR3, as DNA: TGTGCCAGCGAGGGCCCTACCGGGACAGTCAACTCACATTGGTATACGCAGTATTTT.

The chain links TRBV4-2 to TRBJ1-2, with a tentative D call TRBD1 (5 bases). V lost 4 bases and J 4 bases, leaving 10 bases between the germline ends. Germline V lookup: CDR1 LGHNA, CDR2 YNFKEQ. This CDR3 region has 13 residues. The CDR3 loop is CASSPQGGYGYTF. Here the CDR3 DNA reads TGTGCCAGCAGCCCTCAGGGAGGCTATGGCTACACCTTC.

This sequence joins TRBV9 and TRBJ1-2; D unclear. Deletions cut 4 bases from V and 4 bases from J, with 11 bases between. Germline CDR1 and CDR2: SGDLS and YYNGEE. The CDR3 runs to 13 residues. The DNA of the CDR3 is TGTGCCAGCAGCCAAACAGAACTCTATGGCTACACCTTC. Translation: CASSQTELYGYTF.

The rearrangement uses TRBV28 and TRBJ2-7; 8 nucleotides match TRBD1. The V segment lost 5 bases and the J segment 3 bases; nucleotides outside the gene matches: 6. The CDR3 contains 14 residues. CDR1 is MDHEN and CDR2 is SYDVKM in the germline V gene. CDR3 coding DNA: TGTGCCAGCAGTATAACAGGGGGAATCTACGAGCAGTACTTC. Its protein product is CASSITGGIYEQYF.

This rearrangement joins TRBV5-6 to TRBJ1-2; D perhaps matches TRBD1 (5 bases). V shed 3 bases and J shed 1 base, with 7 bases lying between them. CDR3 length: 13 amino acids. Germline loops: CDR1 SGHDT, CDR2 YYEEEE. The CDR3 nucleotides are TGTGCCAGCAGCTGGGGGGTTAACTATGGCTACACCTTC. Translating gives CASSWGVNYGYTF. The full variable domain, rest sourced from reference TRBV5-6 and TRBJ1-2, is DAGVTQSPTHLIKTRGQQVTLRCSPKSGHDTVSWYQQALGQGPQFIFQYYEEEERQRGNFPDRFSGHQFPNYSSELNVNALLLGDSALYLCASSWGVNYGYTFGSGTRLTVV.

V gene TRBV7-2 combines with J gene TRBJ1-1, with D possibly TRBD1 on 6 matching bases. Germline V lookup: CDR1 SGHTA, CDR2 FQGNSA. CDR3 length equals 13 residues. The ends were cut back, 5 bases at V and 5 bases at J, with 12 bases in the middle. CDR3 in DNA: TGTGCCAGCAGCACAGCACAGGGAACTGAAGCTTTCTTT. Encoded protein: CASSTAQGTEAFF. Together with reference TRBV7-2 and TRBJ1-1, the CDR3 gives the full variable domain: GAGVSQSPSNKVTEKGKDVELRCDPISGHTALYWYRQSLGQGLEFLIYFQGNSAPDKSGLPSDRFSAERTGGSVSTLTIQRTQQEDSAVYLCASSTAQGTEAFFGQGTRLTVV.

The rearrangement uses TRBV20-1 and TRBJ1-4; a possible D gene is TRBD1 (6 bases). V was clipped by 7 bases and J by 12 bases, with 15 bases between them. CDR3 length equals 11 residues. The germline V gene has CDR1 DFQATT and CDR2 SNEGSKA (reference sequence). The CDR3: CSVPVHRELFF. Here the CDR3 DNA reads TGCAGTGTCCCCGTTCACAGGGAACTGTTTTTT.

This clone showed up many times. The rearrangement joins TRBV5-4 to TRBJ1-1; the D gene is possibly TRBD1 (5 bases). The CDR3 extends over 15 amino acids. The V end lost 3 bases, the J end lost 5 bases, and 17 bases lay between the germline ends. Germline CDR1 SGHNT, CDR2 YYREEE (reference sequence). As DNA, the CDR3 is TGTGCCAGCAGCTCATACCCCGGGGGGGGAACTGAAGCTTTCTTT. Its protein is CASSSYPGGGTEAFF.

CDR3 amino acids: CASNGGFADTQYF. For the CDR3, the DNA is TGTGCCAGCAATGGAGGGTTTGCAGATACGCAGTATTTT. The chain uses TRBV19 and TRBJ2-3; D is perhaps TRBD2 (6 bases). CDR3 size: 13 residues. CDR1 and CDR2 from the germline V gene are LNHDA and SQIVND (reference sequence). The V and J ends lost 9 bases and 4 bases respectively, with 14 bases between them. Supplemented by reference TRBV19 and TRBJ2-3, the full variable domain reads DGGITQSPKYLFRKEGQNVTLSCEQNLNHDAMYWYRQDPGQGLRLIYYSQIVNDFQKGDIAEGYSVSREKKESFPLTVTSAQKNPTAFYLCASNGGFADTQYFGPGTRLTVL.

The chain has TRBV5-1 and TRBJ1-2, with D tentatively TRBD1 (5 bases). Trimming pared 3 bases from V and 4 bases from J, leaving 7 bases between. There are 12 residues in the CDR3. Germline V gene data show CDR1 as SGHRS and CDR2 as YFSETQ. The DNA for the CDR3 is TGCGCCAGCAGCTCGACAGTCTATGGCTACACCTTC. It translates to CASSSTVYGYTF. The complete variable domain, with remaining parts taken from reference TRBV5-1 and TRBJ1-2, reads KAGVTQTPRYLIKTRGQQVTLSCSPISGHRSVSWYQQTPGQGLQFLFEYFSETQRNKGNFPGRFSGRQFSNSRSEMNVSTLELGDSALYLCASSSTVYGYTFGSGTRLTVV.

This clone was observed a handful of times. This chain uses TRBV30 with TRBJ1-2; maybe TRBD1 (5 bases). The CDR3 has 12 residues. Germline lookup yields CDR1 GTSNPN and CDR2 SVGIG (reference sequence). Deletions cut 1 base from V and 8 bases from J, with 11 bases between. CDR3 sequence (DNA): TGTGCCTGGAGTGGAGGGGTGAGCGGCTACACCTTC. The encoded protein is CAWSGGVSGYTF.

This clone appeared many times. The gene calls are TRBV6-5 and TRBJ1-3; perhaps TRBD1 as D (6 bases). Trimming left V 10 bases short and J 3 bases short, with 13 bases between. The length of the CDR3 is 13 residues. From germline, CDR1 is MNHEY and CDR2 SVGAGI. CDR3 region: CATHKTGGNTIYF. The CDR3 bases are TGTGCCACTCACAAGACAGGTGGAAACACCATATATTTT.

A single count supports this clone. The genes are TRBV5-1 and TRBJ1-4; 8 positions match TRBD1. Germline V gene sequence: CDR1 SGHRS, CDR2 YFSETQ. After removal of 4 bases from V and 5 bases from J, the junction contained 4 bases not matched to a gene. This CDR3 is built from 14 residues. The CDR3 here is CASSPGGWNEKLFF. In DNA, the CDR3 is TGCGCCAGCAGCCCAGGGGGCTGGAATGAAAAACTGTTTTTT.

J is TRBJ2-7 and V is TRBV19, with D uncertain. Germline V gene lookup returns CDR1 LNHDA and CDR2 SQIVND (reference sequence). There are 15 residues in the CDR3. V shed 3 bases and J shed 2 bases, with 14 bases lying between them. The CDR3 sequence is CASSIRPGETYEQYF. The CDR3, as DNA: TGTGCCAGTAGTATCCGACCAGGTGAGACCTACGAGCAGTACTTC.

The CDR3 here is CASSQVSRDGNYGYTF. In DNA form, the CDR3 reads TGTGCCAGCAGCCAAGTGAGCCGGGACGGAAACTATGGCTACACCTTC. The J gene is TRBJ1-2, the V gene TRBV14; the D gene is possibly TRBD1 (5 bases). Germline V gives CDR1 SGHDN, CDR2 FVKESK. The CDR3 spans 16 residues. V dropped 1 base and J dropped 2 bases, with 14 bases sitting between them. Variable domain in full (rest from reference TRBV14 and TRBJ1-2): EAGVTQFPSHSVIEKGQTVTLRCDPISGHDNLYWYRRVMGKEIKFLLHFVKESKQDESGMPNNRFLAERTGGTYSTLKVQPAELEDSGVYFCASSQVSRDGNYGYTFGSGTRLTVV.

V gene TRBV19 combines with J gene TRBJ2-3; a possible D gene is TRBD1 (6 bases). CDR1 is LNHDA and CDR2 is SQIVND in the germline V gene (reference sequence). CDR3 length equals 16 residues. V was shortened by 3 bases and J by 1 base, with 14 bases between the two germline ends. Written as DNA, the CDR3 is TGTGCCAGTAGTATGCTGCTGAAGGGGGGCACAGATACGCAGTATTTT. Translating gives CASSMLLKGGTDTQYF.

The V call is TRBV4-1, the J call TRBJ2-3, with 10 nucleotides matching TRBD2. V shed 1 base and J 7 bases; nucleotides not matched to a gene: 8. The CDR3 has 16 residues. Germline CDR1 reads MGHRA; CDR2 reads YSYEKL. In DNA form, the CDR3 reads TGCGCCAGCAGCCAAGCCCTGGGACTAGCGTTCCATACGCAGTATTTT. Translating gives CASSQALGLAFHTQYF.

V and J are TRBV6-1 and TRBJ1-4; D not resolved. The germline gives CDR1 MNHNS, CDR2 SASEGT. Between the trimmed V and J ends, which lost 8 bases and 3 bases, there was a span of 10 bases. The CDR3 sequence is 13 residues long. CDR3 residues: CASGFSANEKLFF. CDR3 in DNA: TGTGCCAGCGGGTTTTCGGCTAATGAAAAACTGTTTTTT.

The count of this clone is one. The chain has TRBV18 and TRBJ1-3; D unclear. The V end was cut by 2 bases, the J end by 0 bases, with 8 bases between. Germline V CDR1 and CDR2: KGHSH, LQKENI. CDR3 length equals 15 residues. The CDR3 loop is CASSPTRSSGNTIYF. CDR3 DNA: TGTGCCAGCTCACCAACACGAAGCTCTGGAAACACCATATATTTT.